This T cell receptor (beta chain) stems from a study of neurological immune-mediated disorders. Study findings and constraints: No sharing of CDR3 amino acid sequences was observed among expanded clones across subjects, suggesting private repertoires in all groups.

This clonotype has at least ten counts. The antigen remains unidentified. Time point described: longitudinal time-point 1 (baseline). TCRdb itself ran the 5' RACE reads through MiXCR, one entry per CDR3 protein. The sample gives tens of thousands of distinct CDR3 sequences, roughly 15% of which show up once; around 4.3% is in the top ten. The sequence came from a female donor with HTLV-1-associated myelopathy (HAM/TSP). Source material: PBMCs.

The CDR3 reads CASSFKTGTNEQFF. DNA of the CDR3: TGCGCCAGCAGCTTCAAGACAGGGACCAATGAGCAGTTCTTC. The chain links TRBV5-1 to TRBJ2-1, with 7 bases aligning to TRBD1. The CDR3 loop spans 14 amino acids. J gave up 6 bases and V 2 bases, and 5 bases lay outside the gene matches. Germline CDR1 is SGHRS and CDR2 is YFSETQ. The whole variable domain, remainder taken from reference TRBV5-1 and TRBJ2-1, is KAGVTQTPRYLIKTRGQQVTLSCSPISGHRSVSWYQQTPGQGLQFLFEYFSETQRNKGNFPGRFSGRQFSNSRSEMNVSTLELGDSALYLCASSFKTGTNEQFFGPGTRLTVL.